This record covers a single T cell receptor (beta chain). Its antigen is currently unknown. The naive CD8 fraction comprised CD45RO-negative cells positively selected for CCR7 and excluded terminally differentiated effector memory CD45RA+ cells. The sample comes from a study of shared clonotypes between healthy human individuals. For the study at large: Used for every donor were three CD4 naive, three CD4 memory, two CD8 naive and one CD8 memory plate.

This table comes from immunoSEQ multiplex PCR, and its TCRdb copy is limited to in-frame clones, with some not included. The sample carries around 600,000 clones, about 95% recorded once. Germline V gene sequence: CDR1 SGHRS, CDR2 YFSETQ. CDR3 size: 14 residues. V was trimmed by 1 base and J by 5 bases, leaving 12 bases between them. Study-wide points: With a handful of donors compared, roughly 4.9% of naive CD4 clonotypes were shared. Specimens sampled were limited to blood, with tissue repertoires likely differing. Represented diversity (both genetic and exposure-history) was limited by the small number of donors.

The receptor was derived from a woman younger than 45 in good health. The V gene is TRBV5-1, the J gene TRBJ2-5; D is unresolved. The sample consisted of naive CD8+ T cells sorted from blood. CDR3 amino acids: CASSLLGLSETQYF. The CDR3 DNA reads as TGCGCCAGCAGCTTGCTAGGGTTGTCGGAGACCCAGTACTTC.